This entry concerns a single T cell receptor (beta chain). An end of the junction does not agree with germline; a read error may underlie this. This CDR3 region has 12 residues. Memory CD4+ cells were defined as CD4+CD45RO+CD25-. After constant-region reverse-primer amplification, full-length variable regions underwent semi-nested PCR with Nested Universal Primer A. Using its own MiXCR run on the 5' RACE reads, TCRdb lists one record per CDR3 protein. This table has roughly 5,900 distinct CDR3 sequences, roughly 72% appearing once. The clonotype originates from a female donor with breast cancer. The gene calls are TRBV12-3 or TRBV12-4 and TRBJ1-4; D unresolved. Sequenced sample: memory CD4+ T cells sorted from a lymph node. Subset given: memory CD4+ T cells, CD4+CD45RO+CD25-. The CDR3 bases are TGTGCCAGCAGTTTACTGGGTGAAAAGCTGTTTTTT. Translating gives CASSLLGEKLFF.